This T cell receptor (beta chain) is drawn from a study of breast tumors, draining lymph nodes, adjacent tissues. Findings and limits, study-wide: Luminal-like breast cancer showed significantly higher tumor–nontumor repertoire similarity than basal-like. Tumors had less TCR diversity than lymph nodes, more than nontumor tissue.

Samples came from axillary lymph nodes draining the breast cancer. CDR3 size: 13 residues. V shed 3 bases and J shed 6 bases, with 12 bases lying between them. MiXCR, applied by TCRdb to the multiplex PCR reads, yields one record per CDR3 protein. This repertoire shows some 130,000 distinct CDR3 sequences, about 20% found once; its top ten account for roughly 2.5%. This clonotype was seen repeatedly, ten times or more. Its antigen is not known. This chain links TRBV12-3 or TRBV12-4 with TRBJ2-7; D gene uncertain. This receptor was identified in a female donor with breast cancer. Some clones in this sample may be carry-over from other donors' samples. Sequenced material: axillary lymph node tissue. CDR3 sequence: CASSFSGFGEQYF. The CDR3 DNA follows: TGTGCCAGCAGTTTCAGTGGATTTGGCGAGCAGTACTTC.